Sequencing of this T cell receptor (beta chain) was carried out in a study of cytomegalovirus exposure and HLA in healthy donors. Study results and caveats: Among the sequence variants, a highly shared cluster was likely an artifact of sequencing.

The J segment lost 4 bases and the V segment lost 7 bases, leaving 10 bases of the junction unmatched. This CDR3 comprises 14 residues. Germline V lookup: CDR1 GTSNPN, CDR2 SVGIG (reference sequence). Notes on this clone: Its antigen is not identified.

PCR amplification relied on 60 Vbeta primers (plus 13 Jbeta primers). Clones were sequenced by immunoSEQ multiplex PCR, and TCRdb holds only the in-frame ones, with some missing. Counted here are almost 95,000 clones, 69% occurring once; the ten biggest clones make up 2.5% to 3%. The rearrangement links TRBV30 to TRBJ1-2, with 9 positions matching TRBD1. The sequencing input was PBMCs. This receptor was taken from a man over 45 in good health and CMV-seronegative. CDR3 residues: CASTGTGYIYGYTF. In nucleotides, the CDR3 is TGTGCCTCAACCGGGACAGGGTATATCTATGGCTACACCTTC.